What follows are 26 T cell receptor beta chains derived from one specimen sequenced in a study of spatial heterogeneity in lung cancer. TCRdb recomputed calls from the 5' RACE reads with MiXCR, one row per CDR3 protein. The sample lists about 78,000 distinct CDR3 sequences, about 8% seen once, with about 6.8% in the top ten. Specified time point: sample taken at primary tumor resection. Sequencing was performed on PBMCs, taken at surgery. These receptors all come from a male donor with early-stage non-small cell lung cancer.

There are a few counts of this clonotype. The V and J genes are TRBV7-9 and TRBJ1-1, with D maybe TRBD1 (5 bases). V was shortened by 1 base and J by 7 bases, with 10 bases between the two germline ends. Per germline, CDR1 SEHNR and CDR2 FQNEAQ (reference sequence). The CDR3 sequence is 13 residues long. CDR3 sequence (DNA): TGTGCCAGCAGCTTAGTAGGGACTCTTGAAGCTTTCTTT. Translated: CASSLVGTLEAFF. Using reference TRBV7-9 and TRBJ1-1 for the parts outside the CDR3, the full variable domain is DTGVSQNPRHKITKRGQNVTFRCDPISEHNRLYWYRQTLGQGPEFLTYFQNEAQLEKSRLLSDRFSAERPKGSFSTLEIQRTEQGDSAMYLCASSLVGTLEAFFGQGTRLTVV.

There are many counts of this clonotype. The J gene is TRBJ2-7, the V gene TRBV29-1, with D uncertain. The germline V gene encodes CDR1 SQVTM and CDR2 ANQGSEA. This CDR3 contains 13 residues. The V gene lost 0 bases and the J gene lost 1 base, with 7 bases spanning the gap. CDR3 residues: CSVEDHESYEQYF. The CDR3 nucleotides are TGCAGCGTTGAAGATCATGAGTCCTACGAGCAGTACTTC.

This clonotype was found a few times. The V and J genes are TRBV6-6 and TRBJ1-5; possible D gene TRBD1, 5 bases. From germline, CDR1 is MNHNY and CDR2 SVGAGI (reference sequence). The CDR3 sequence is 12 residues long. V was shortened by 6 bases and J by 7 bases, with 10 bases between the two germline ends. CDR3 region: CASSGGGQPQHF. The DNA of the CDR3 is TGTGCCAGCAGCGGGGGTGGGCAGCCCCAGCATTTT.

The table lists this clonotype with many counts. The CDR3 sequence: CASSRTGSRYTF. CDR3 DNA sequence: TGTGCCAGCAGTCGCACAGGGTCCCGCTACACCTTC. V gene TRBV6-5 combines with J gene TRBJ1-2; TRBD1 is a possible D gene (6 bases). The CDR3 loop spans 12 amino acids. The germline V and J ends were trimmed by 5 bases and 9 bases, with 13 bases remaining between them. The V gene's germline CDR1 is MNHEY and CDR2 SVGAGI.

CDR3 bases: TGCAGTGCTACAGAGGACTTTTACAATGAGCAGTTCTTC. It specifies CSATEDFYNEQFF. The rearrangement links TRBV20-1 to TRBJ2-1; perhaps TRBD2 as D (5 bases). The CDR3 totals 13 residues. CDR1 and CDR2 (germline): DFQATT, SNEGSKA (reference sequence). Trimming shortened V by 4 bases and J by 4 bases, and 11 bases separated the two germline ends.

There are many counts of this clonotype. The chain's CDR3 is CASNVGFNQPQHF. CDR3 nucleotide sequence: TGTGCCAGCAATGTCGGGTTCAATCAGCCCCAGCATTTT. The chain is built from TRBV2 and TRBJ1-5; no firm D call. With 7 bases removed from V and 3 bases from J, the gap between germline ends came to 10 bases. This CDR3 spans 13 amino acids. Germline V gene sequence: CDR1 SNHLY, CDR2 FYNNEI.

This clonotype was picked up many times. This sequence joins TRBV24-1 and TRBJ2-1; 12 nucleotides align to TRBD2. V dropped 4 bases and J dropped 0; count of bases not matched to a gene: 3. Germline V gene lookup returns CDR1 KGHDR and CDR2 SFDVKD. CDR3 length: 17 residues. CDR3 in DNA: TGTGCCACCAGTGAGGGGGGACTAGCGGGCTCCTACAATGAGCAGTTCTTC. It specifies CATSEGGLAGSYNEQFF.

This sequence joins TRBV9 and TRBJ2-7; D tentatively reads TRBD1 or TRBD2 (6 bases each). Trimming removed 1 base at V and 4 bases at J, with 15 bases between. The CDR3 has 15 residues. In germline, CDR1 is SGDLS, CDR2 YYNGEE. The CDR3 region is CASSVHAGQQYEQYF. The CDR3, as DNA: TGTGCCAGCAGCGTACATGCGGGACAACAGTACGAGCAGTACTTC.

This clonotype was counted at least ten times. CDR3 protein: CASSLGDTGELFF. As DNA, the CDR3 is TGCGCCAGCAGCTTGGGAGACACCGGGGAGCTGTTTTTT. V usage is TRBV5-1 and J usage is TRBJ2-2; D not resolved. Per the germline V gene, CDR1 is SGHRS and CDR2 is YFSETQ. The CDR3 is 13 residues long. V was trimmed by 0 bases and J by 3 bases, leaving 3 bases between them.

This clonotype has at least ten counts. The chain uses TRBV20-1 and TRBJ1-6; D unresolved. The CDR3 has 14 amino acids. Between the trimmed V and J ends, which lost 0 bases and 7 bases, there was a span of 10 bases. CDR1 is DFQATT, CDR2 SNEGSKA, per germline (reference sequence). The CDR3 reads CSARDRVSNSPLHF. Here the CDR3 DNA reads TGCAGTGCTAGAGATAGGGTCTCCAATTCACCCCTCCACTTT.

This clonotype was observed at least ten times. V is TRBV6-2 or TRBV6-3 and J is TRBJ2-7; possible D gene TRBD2, 5 bases. The length of the CDR3 is 16 residues. The germline CDR1 and CDR2 sequences are MNHEY and SVGEGT. V lost 4 bases to trimming and J lost 4 bases, with 20 bases between them. CDR3 coding DNA: TGTGCCAGCAGTTTTCCATCGTCCGGACTGAGATACGAGCAGTACTTC. Translating it yields CASSFPSSGLRYEQYF.

This clonotype was counted many times. The V call is TRBV4-1, the J call TRBJ2-7, with no clear D. Germline V gives CDR1 MGHRA, CDR2 YSYEKL. The CDR3 runs to 13 residues. V dropped 1 base and J dropped 6 bases, with 10 bases sitting between them. CDR3 sequence: CASSQATLREQYF. The CDR3 bases are TGCGCCAGCAGCCAAGCTACATTACGCGAGCAGTACTTC.

This clonotype has at least ten counts. The V call is TRBV4-3, the J call TRBJ2-2; TRBD1 matches 9 bases. Trimming removed 4 bases from V and 7 bases from J; junction bases left unmatched: 10. This CDR3 contains 16 residues. Germline CDR1 and CDR2: LGHNA and YSLEER. This CDR3 reads CASSRPQGARSGELFF. Here the CDR3 DNA reads TGCGCCAGCAGCCGCCCACAGGGGGCGCGTAGCGGGGAGCTGTTTTTT.

There are many counts of this clonotype. The chain combines TRBV30 with TRBJ2-3; no reliable D call. With 0 bases removed from V and 1 base from J, the gap between germline ends came to 8 bases. Germline V gene data show CDR1 as GTSNPN and CDR2 as SVGIG (reference sequence). The CDR3 totals 14 residues. The CDR3 nucleotides read TGTGCCTGGAGTGTAATCAGCCGCACAGATACGCAGTATTTT. It is translated as CAWSVISRTDTQYF.

This clonotype was seen many times. The chain has TRBV15 and TRBJ1-1; 7 nucleotides agree with TRBD1. The junction had 7 bases not matched to a gene; V was cut back by 4 bases and J by 5 bases. This CDR3 is 14 amino acids long. Germline assignment: CDR1 LNHNV and CDR2 YYDKDF (reference sequence). Here the CDR3 reads CATSIRQGGTEAFF. The CDR3 DNA reads as TGTGCCACCAGCATCCGACAGGGAGGGACTGAAGCTTTCTTT. Using reference TRBV15 and TRBJ1-1 for the parts outside the CDR3, the full variable domain is DAMVIQNPRYQVTQFGKPVTLSCSQTLNHNVMYWYQQKSSQAPKLLFHYYDKDFNNEADTPDNFQSRRPNTSFCFLDIRSPGLGDTAMYLCATSIRQGGTEAFFGQGTRLTVV.

Many counts were recorded for this clonotype. The rearrangement links TRBV25-1 to TRBJ1-1, with D uncertain. This CDR3 contains 12 residues. The V and J ends lost 3 bases and 3 bases respectively, with 5 bases between them. Germline CDR1 and CDR2: MGHDK and SYGVNS. The CDR3 bases are TGTGCCAGCAGTGACAGGTACACTGAAGCTTTCTTT. As protein: CASSDRYTEAFF.

The CDR3 sequence is CASSSPGGNEQFF. In DNA, the CDR3 is TGTGCCAGCAGCTCCCCCGGGGGGAATGAGCAGTTCTTC. This chain uses TRBV7-9 with TRBJ2-1; 7 positions match TRBD2. The CDR3 sequence is 13 residues long. The germline CDR1 and CDR2 sequences are SEHNR and FQNEAQ (reference sequence). V lost 4 bases, J lost 7 bases, and 4 bases stayed unmatched.

A word on this clonotype: This likely comes from a read error, as the CDR3 has no conserved phenylalanine or tryptophan at its end. The rearrangement joins TRBV11-2 to TRBJ2-1; 10 bases match TRBD2. From germline, CDR1 is SGHAT and CDR2 FQNNGV. The length of the CDR3 is 15 residues. The CDR3 bases are TGTGCCAACAGCCCACGACTAGCGGGTCTGAATGAGCAGTTCCTC. Amino acids: CANSPRLAGLNEQFL.

This clonotype was seen at least ten times. This chain connects TRBV10-1 to TRBJ2-7; weak D call: TRBD2 (5 bases). The CDR3 consists of 14 residues. The V end was cut by 0 bases, the J end by 4 bases, with 10 bases between. Germline CDR1 WNHNN, CDR2 SYGVQD (reference sequence). CDR3 protein: CASSESRTGYEQYF. The CDR3 DNA sequence: TGCGCCAGCAGTGAGTCCCGGACGGGGTACGAGCAGTACTTC.

A single count supports this clonotype. The J gene is TRBJ2-1, the V gene TRBV7-8; tentatively, D is TRBD2 (5 bases). In germline, CDR1 is SGHVS, CDR2 FQNEAQ. Trimming pared 1 base from V and 8 bases from J, leaving 12 bases between. The CDR3 consists of 14 residues. The CDR3 region has the DNA TGTGCCAGCAGCTTAGGTTTAGTGGGAGATGAGCAGTTCTTC. This translates into CASSLGLVGDEQFF.

This clonotype has only a few counts. This chain links TRBV5-1 with TRBJ1-1; no clear D gene. Trimming took 5 bases from V and 1 from J, leaving 12 bases between them. The V gene's germline CDR1 is SGHRS and CDR2 YFSETQ. The CDR3 is 14 residues long. CDR3 nucleotides: TGCGCCAGCAGGTCCCTATGGCAGAACACTGAAGCTTTCTTT. Encoded protein: CASRSLWQNTEAFF.

At least ten counts were recorded for this clonotype. This rearrangement joins TRBV20-1 to TRBJ2-7; 9 bases map to TRBD2. V shed 6 bases and J 3 bases; nucleotides not matched to a gene: 15. The CDR3 has 16 amino acids. Germline V gene sequence: CDR1 DFQATT, CDR2 SNEGSKA (reference sequence). The CDR3 loop reads CSANRVRDSGSYEQYF. In DNA, the CDR3 is TGCAGTGCCAACCGGGTTCGGGATAGCGGGAGCTACGAGCAGTACTTC.

The rearrangement uses TRBV4-3 and TRBJ2-1; TRBD2 is a possible D gene (6 bases). CDR3 length: 15 residues. The V gene lost 3 bases and the J gene lost 6 bases, with 15 bases spanning the gap. Germline CDR1 reads LGHNA; CDR2 reads YSLEER. CDR3 sequence: CASSQEEGRGNEQFF. CDR3 bases: TGCGCCAGCAGCCAGGAGGAGGGAAGGGGCAATGAGCAGTTCTTC.

This clonotype was recorded at least ten times. V usage is TRBV7-3 and J usage is TRBJ2-1; D is perhaps TRBD1 or TRBD2 (5 bases each). CDR3 length: 16 amino acids. V was pared by 5 bases and J by 0 bases, with 14 bases between. The germline CDR1 and CDR2 sequences are SGHTA and FQGTGA. The CDR3 here is CASSPDSGFSYNEQFF. The CDR3 DNA sequence: TGTGCCAGCAGCCCAGACAGCGGATTCTCCTACAATGAGCAGTTCTTC.

The rearrangement uses TRBV20-1 and TRBJ2-1, with D tentatively TRBD2 (6 bases). Germline CDR1 is DFQATT and CDR2 is SNEGSKA (reference sequence). CDR3 length: 15 residues. V lost 0 bases and J lost 2, with 11 bases in between. DNA for the CDR3: TGCAGTGCTAGAGATGTCGCGGGAACCTACAATGAGCAGTTCTTC. It codes for CSARDVAGTYNEQFF.

Many counts were recorded for this clonotype. This chain connects TRBV12-3 or TRBV12-4 to TRBJ2-4, with TRBD2 matching 10 bases. With V trimmed by 7 bases and J by 9 bases, 6 bases remained unmatched. The CDR3 is made up of 13 amino acids. DNA of the CDR3: TGTGCCAGCACCCGGGGACTAGCGACCATTCAGTACTTC. Residues: CASTRGLATIQYF.